Each of the 26 T cell receptor beta chains below was sequenced from the same sample in a study of identical twins. Using its own MiXCR run on the 5' RACE reads, TCRdb lists one record per CDR3 protein. The table records hundreds of thousands of distinct CDR3 sequences, 7.1% of them present only once. The same specimen was also included in a second study, on yellow fever vaccine responses in identical twins.

The sample comprised PBMCs. These TCRs come from a woman between 18 and 30 years old in good health.

In this sample, this clonotype turned up many times. A clone one base away is much larger, so this may be a read error. The rearrangement uses TRBV5-1 and TRBJ1-1; no clear D. Germline lookup yields CDR1 SGHRS and CDR2 YFSETQ. This CDR3 spans 14 amino acids. The CDR3 sequence is CASSLVPDTTEVFF. Here the CDR3 DNA reads TGCGCCAGCAGCTTGGTTCCTGACACCACTGAAGTTTTCTTT.

This clonotype was observed a handful of times. This sequence joins TRBV5-1 and TRBJ2-3; 7 nucleotides agree with TRBD2. Germline CDR1 SGHRS, CDR2 YFSETQ. The CDR3 spans 14 residues. V trimming: 4 bases; J trimming: 11 bases; junction bases outside the gene matches: 13. CDR3 nucleotides: TGCGCCAGCAGCCCGGCGAGCGCGGGGGAAAAGCAGTATTTT. Amino acid sequence: CASSPASAGEKQYF.

This clonotype was detected ten times or more. DNA for the CDR3: TGCGCCAGCAGCTTGGAGTCAGGGGAGAGGCAGCCCCAGCATTTT. Protein sequence: CASSLESGERQPQHF. The chain links TRBV5-1 to TRBJ1-5, with D possibly being TRBD1 (6 bases). Trimming shortened V by 0 bases and J by 7 bases, and 14 bases separated the two germline ends. The length of the CDR3 is 15 residues. Germline CDR1 reads SGHRS; CDR2 reads YFSETQ.

The chain links TRBV7-8 to TRBJ2-3; perhaps D is TRBD1 or TRBD2 (5 bases each). Germline V gene lookup returns CDR1 SGHVS and CDR2 FQNEAQ. The CDR3 runs 16 residues. V lost 1 base, J lost 3 bases, and 14 bases lay in between. In nucleotides, the CDR3 is TGTGCCAGCAGCTTAGACACACGCAGGGAGACAGATACGCAGTATTTT. Encoded protein: CASSLDTRRETDTQYF. The full variable domain, rest sourced from reference TRBV7-8 and TRBJ2-3, is GAGVSQSPRYKVAKRGQDVALRCDPISGHVSLFWYQQALGQGPEFLTYFQNEAQLDKSGLPSDRFFAERPEGSVSTLKIQRTQQEDSAVYLCASSLDTRRETDTQYFGPGTRLTVL.

This clonotype has just a few counts. This chain links TRBV20-1 with TRBJ2-7; TRBD2 matches 11 bases. The CDR3 totals 16 residues. Germline V gene data show CDR1 as DFQATT and CDR2 as SNEGSKA (reference sequence). The ends lost 2 bases at V and 4 bases at J; junction bases unmatched: 10. The CDR3 DNA reads as TGCAGTGCTAGATCCGTTAGCGGGAGGGCCTATTACGAGCAGTACTTC. This translates into CSARSVSGRAYYEQYF.

The chain uses TRBV7-6 and TRBJ2-5; 9 positions match TRBD2. This CDR3 spans 16 amino acids. The V segment lost 1 base and the J segment 1 base; nucleotides outside the gene matches: 4. Germline-derived CDR1 and CDR2 are SGHVS and FNYEAQ. In DNA form, the CDR3 reads TGTGCCAGCAGCTTAGGGAGCGGGGGGATCCAAGAGACCCAGTACTTC. Encoded protein: CASSLGSGGIQETQYF.

This clonotype was detected only a few times. CDR3 in amino acids: CASSVGQKNTEAFF. In DNA, the CDR3 is TGTGCCAGCAGCGTCGGACAGAAGAACACTGAAGCTTTCTTT. The V and J genes are TRBV9 and TRBJ1-1; a possible D gene is TRBD1 (6 bases). With 2 bases removed from V and 1 base from J, the gap between germline ends came to 9 bases. CDR1 is SGDLS, CDR2 YYNGEE, per germline. The CDR3 runs to 14 residues.

The table lists this clonotype with many counts. The chain uses TRBV29-1 and TRBJ2-2; no clear D. CDR3 length: 14 amino acids. V lost 4 bases and J 2 bases, leaving 11 bases between the germline ends. CDR1 and CDR2 from the germline V gene are SQVTM and ANQGSEA. CDR3 sequence (DNA): TGCAGCGTTGTTGTGGCGATTAACACCGGGGAGCTGTTTTTT. This translates into CSVVVAINTGELFF.

There are many counts of this clonotype. The gene calls are TRBV5-1 and TRBJ2-7; 8 bases fit TRBD1. Trimming cost V 0 bases and J 3 bases; bases outside gene matches: 14. Germline V gene sequence: CDR1 SGHRS, CDR2 YFSETQ. The CDR3 is made up of 18 amino acids. CDR3 region: CASSLAGQGSLGLYEQYF. CDR3 DNA: TGCGCCAGCAGCTTGGCTGGACAGGGTTCACTGGGGCTCTACGAGCAGTACTTC.

The chain is built from TRBV20-1 and TRBJ2-1; 10 positions agree with TRBD2. Losses at the gene ends were 0 bases for V and 2 bases for J; bases not matched to a gene: 4. This CDR3 is 16 amino acids long. Germline values: CDR1 DFQATT, CDR2 SNEGSKA (reference sequence). In DNA, the CDR3 is TGCAGTGCTAGAGAAATCAGCGGGGGGGCCTACAATGAGCAGTTCTTC. Its protein is CSAREISGGAYNEQFF.

This clonotype was detected many times. The rearrangement links TRBV4-2 to TRBJ2-1; unclear D gene. V was shortened by 0 bases and J by 8 bases, with 11 bases between the two germline ends. Germline CDR1 reads LGHNA; CDR2 reads YNFKEQ. The CDR3 runs to 14 residues. The CDR3, as DNA: TGTGCCAGCAGCCAAGACTGGGTAGAGGATGAGCAGTTCTTC. Translated: CASSQDWVEDEQFF.

This clonotype was detected a few times. The rearrangement joins TRBV10-3 to TRBJ2-2; D remains unclear. In germline, CDR1 is ENHRY, CDR2 SYGVKD. This CDR3 has 15 residues. V was trimmed by 3 bases and J by 5 bases, leaving 13 bases between them. CDR3 amino acids: CAISDADNPTGELFF. CDR3 sequence (DNA): TGTGCCATCAGTGATGCAGACAACCCGACCGGGGAGCTGTTTTTT.

V gene TRBV7-7 combines with J gene TRBJ2-3, with 10 bases aligning to TRBD2. Germline loops: CDR1 SSHAT, CDR2 FNYEAQ (reference sequence). V lost 5 bases and J lost 8; bases outside the gene matches: 4. The length of the CDR3 is 13 residues. The CDR3 DNA reads TGTGCCAGCAGCGCCGGGACTAGCGTTACGCAGTATTTT. This gives the protein CASSAGTSVTQYF.

This rearrangement joins TRBV7-6 to TRBJ2-1, with TRBD1 matching 9 bases. CDR3 length: 18 residues. Germline CDR1 and CDR2: SGHVS and FNYEAQ. With V trimmed by 5 bases and J by 1 base, 12 bases remained unmatched. CDR3 nucleotide sequence: TGTGCCAGCAGCCCTGGTCCAGGGACAGGGTCTTCCTACAATGAGCAGTTCTTC. Its translation is CASSPGPGTGSSYNEQFF. The entire variable domain, with the rest obtained from reference TRBV7-6 and TRBJ2-1, is as follows: GAGVSQSPRYKVTKRGQDVALRCDPISGHVSLYWYRQALGQGPEFLTYFNYEAQQDKSGLPNDRFSAERPEGSISTLTIQRTEQRDSAMYRCASSPGPGTGSSYNEQFFGPGTRLTVL.

This chain uses TRBV2 with TRBJ2-3; 7 bases match TRBD2. Trimming at V came to 7 bases and at J to 0 bases, leaving 4 bases not matched to a gene. The CDR3 spans 14 residues. Germline assignment: CDR1 SNHLY and CDR2 FYNNEI. This CDR3 is CASKRGTSTDTQYF. CDR3 coding DNA: TGTGCCAGCAAGCGGGGCACTAGCACAGATACGCAGTATTTT.

This clonotype was seen a handful of times. The chain combines TRBV29-1 with TRBJ2-3; D gene ambiguous. The CDR3 contains 13 residues. Germline loops: CDR1 SQVTM, CDR2 ANQGSEA. V was shortened by 3 bases and J by 2 bases, with 9 bases between the two germline ends. CDR3 protein: CSVDGSTTDTQYF. In DNA form, the CDR3 reads TGCAGCGTTGACGGCTCCACCACAGATACGCAGTATTTT.

The chain uses TRBV11-2 and TRBJ2-6; TRBD1 agrees at 8 bases. J gave up 1 base and V 5 bases, and 16 bases lay outside the gene matches. This CDR3 has 20 amino acids. Germline CDR1 and CDR2: SGHAT and FQNNGV. The CDR3: CASSLRVYGQGASGANVLTF. The CDR3, as DNA: TGTGCCAGCAGCCTACGGGTGTATGGACAGGGAGCTTCTGGGGCCAACGTCCTGACTTTC.

In DNA form, the CDR3 reads TGTGCCAGCAGCCCGTCGAGGGCCACCTACAATGAGCAGTTCTTC. It codes for CASSPSRATYNEQFF. The rearrangement links TRBV7-9 to TRBJ2-1; D perhaps matches TRBD2 (5 bases). The CDR3 runs to 15 residues. Trimming took off 5 bases at V and 2 bases at J, with 13 bases between the two ends. Germline CDR1 reads SEHNR; CDR2 reads FQNEAQ (reference sequence).

Ten or more counts support this clonotype. The J gene is TRBJ1-1, the V gene TRBV7-8; TRBD1 aligns across 7 bases. J gave up 4 bases and V 4 bases, and 12 bases lay outside the gene matches. The CDR3 contains 16 residues. In germline, CDR1 is SGHVS, CDR2 FQNEAQ. For the CDR3, the DNA is TGTGCCAGCAGCTACACAGGGGCCCTAAGGAGCACTGAAGCTTTCTTT. This codes for CASSYTGALRSTEAFF.

This clonotype was counted between two and nine times. The chain has TRBV12-3 or TRBV12-4 and TRBJ2-3; 7 nucleotides agree with TRBD2. The CDR3 runs 18 residues. V lost 6 bases and J lost 3; bases outside the gene matches: 18. The CDR3: CASRQSYSRGFGTDTQYF. DNA for the CDR3: TGTGCCAGCAGGCAAAGCTACTCGCGGGGGTTCGGGACAGATACGCAGTATTTT.

V gene TRBV12-3 or TRBV12-4 combines with J gene TRBJ1-2, with D unresolved. The CDR3 sequence is 14 residues long. Trimming shortened V by 5 bases and J by 4 bases, and 14 bases separated the two germline ends. The CDR3 protein is CASSPLLGSYGYTF. CDR3 coding DNA: TGTGCCAGCAGTCCCTTGTTAGGCAGCTATGGCTACACCTTC.

In this sample, this clonotype turned up a few times. The chain is built from TRBV15 and TRBJ2-7, with D tentatively TRBD1 or TRBD2 (5 bases each). CDR3 length: 14 residues. The germline V gene has CDR1 LNHNV and CDR2 YYDKDF (reference sequence). Trimming stripped 1 base from V and 6 bases from J, with 13 bases between. CDR3 nucleotide sequence: TGTGCCACCAGCAGAGCTCAGGGAGTCGGCGAGCAGTACTTC. Translating it yields CATSRAQGVGEQYF.

This clonotype was found a few times. This rearrangement joins TRBV5-1 to TRBJ2-7; D possibly matches TRBD1 or TRBD2 (5 bases each). V lost 3 bases and J 4 bases, leaving 14 bases between the germline ends. This CDR3 has 14 amino acids. Per germline, CDR1 SGHRS and CDR2 YFSETQ. CDR3 in amino acids: CASSSLGDRYEQYF. The CDR3 region has the DNA TGCGCCAGCAGCTCGTTAGGGGACCGTTACGAGCAGTACTTC.

This clonotype was counted many times. V usage is TRBV6-5 and J usage is TRBJ1-1; D unclear. V shed 2 bases and J shed 1 base, with 11 bases lying between them. The CDR3 runs 15 residues. Germline V gives CDR1 MNHEY, CDR2 SVGAGI. This CDR3 reads CASSYTTQKNTEAFF. CDR3 in DNA: TGTGCCAGCAGTTACACGACACAAAAGAACACTGAAGCTTTCTTT.

This clonotype was picked up a small number of times. The V gene is TRBV10-3, the J gene TRBJ2-2; D gene unclear. The CDR3 consists of 14 residues. Trimming took off 10 bases at V and 5 bases at J, with 17 bases between the two ends. Germline loops: CDR1 ENHRY, CDR2 SYGVKD. The chain's CDR3 is CASRGDKSTGELFF. The DNA for the CDR3 is TGTGCCAGCCGTGGGGATAAATCAACCGGGGAGCTGTTTTTT.

This sequence joins TRBV7-2 and TRBJ2-1; tentatively, D is TRBD1 or TRBD2 (6 bases each). This CDR3 comprises 16 residues. Trimming stripped 3 bases from V and 10 bases from J, with 22 bases between. CDR1 and CDR2 (germline): SGHTA, FQGNSA. CDR3 residues: CASSFLSWGDTMEQFF. For the CDR3, the DNA is TGTGCCAGCAGCTTTCTTAGCTGGGGGGACACAATGGAGCAGTTCTTC.